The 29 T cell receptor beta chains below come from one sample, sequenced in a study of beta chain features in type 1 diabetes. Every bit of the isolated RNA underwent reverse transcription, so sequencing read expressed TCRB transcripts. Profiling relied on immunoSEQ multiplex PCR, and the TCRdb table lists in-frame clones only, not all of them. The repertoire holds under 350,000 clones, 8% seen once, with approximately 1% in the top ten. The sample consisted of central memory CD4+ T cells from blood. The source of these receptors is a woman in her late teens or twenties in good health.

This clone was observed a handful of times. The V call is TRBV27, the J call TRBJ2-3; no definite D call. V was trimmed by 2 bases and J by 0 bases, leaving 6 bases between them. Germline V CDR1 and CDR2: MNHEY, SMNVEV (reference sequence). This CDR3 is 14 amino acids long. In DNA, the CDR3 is TGTGCCAGCAGTTTACAGTTAAGCACAGATACGCAGTATTTT. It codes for CASSLQLSTDTQYF.

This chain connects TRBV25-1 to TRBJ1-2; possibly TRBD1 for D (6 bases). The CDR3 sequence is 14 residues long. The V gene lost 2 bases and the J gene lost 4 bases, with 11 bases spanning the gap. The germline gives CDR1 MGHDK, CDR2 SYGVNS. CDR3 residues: CASSEGGQTYGYTF. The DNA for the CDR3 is TGTGCCAGCAGTGAAGGCGGACAGACCTATGGCTACACCTTC.

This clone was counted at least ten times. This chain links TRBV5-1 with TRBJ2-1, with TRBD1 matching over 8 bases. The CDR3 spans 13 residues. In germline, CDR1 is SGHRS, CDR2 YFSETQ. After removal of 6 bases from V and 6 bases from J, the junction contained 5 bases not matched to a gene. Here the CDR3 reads CASNIQGANEQFF. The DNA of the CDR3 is TGCGCCAGCAATATTCAGGGGGCCAATGAGCAGTTCTTC.

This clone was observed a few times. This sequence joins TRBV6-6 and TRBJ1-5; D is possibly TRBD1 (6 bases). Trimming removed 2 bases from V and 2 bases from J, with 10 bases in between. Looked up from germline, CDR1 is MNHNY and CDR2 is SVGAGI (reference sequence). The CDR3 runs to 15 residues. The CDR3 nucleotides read TGTGCCAGCAGTTACGACAGGCTGGGCAATCAGCCCCAGCATTTT. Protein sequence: CASSYDRLGNQPQHF.

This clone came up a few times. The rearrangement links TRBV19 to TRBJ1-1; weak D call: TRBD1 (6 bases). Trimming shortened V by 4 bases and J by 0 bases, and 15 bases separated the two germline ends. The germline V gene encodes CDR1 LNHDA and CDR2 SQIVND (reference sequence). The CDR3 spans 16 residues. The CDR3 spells CASSTRGSGMNTEAFF. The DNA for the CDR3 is TGTGCCAGTAGTACCAGGGGTTCGGGAATGAACACTGAAGCTTTCTTT.

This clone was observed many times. Here the CDR3 reads CASSLLMTAQPQHF. The CDR3 DNA sequence: TGTGCCAGCAGCTTACTCATGACAGCTCAGCCCCAGCATTTT. The genes are TRBV7-8 and TRBJ1-5; D might be TRBD1 (5 bases). V lost 2 bases, J lost 6 bases, and 11 bases lay in between. The V gene's germline CDR1 is SGHVS and CDR2 FQNEAQ. The CDR3 is 14 amino acids.

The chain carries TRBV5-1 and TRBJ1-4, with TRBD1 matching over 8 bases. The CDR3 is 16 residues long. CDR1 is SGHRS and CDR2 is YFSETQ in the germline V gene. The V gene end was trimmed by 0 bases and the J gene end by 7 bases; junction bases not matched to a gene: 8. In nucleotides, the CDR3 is TGCGCCAGCAGCTTGGCCGGACAGGGTATGAGTGAAAAACTGTTTTTT. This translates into CASSLAGQGMSEKLFF.

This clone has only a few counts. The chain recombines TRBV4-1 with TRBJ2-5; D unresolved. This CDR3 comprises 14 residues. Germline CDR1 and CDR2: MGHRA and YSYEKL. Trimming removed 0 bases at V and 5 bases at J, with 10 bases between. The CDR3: CASSQDLFGETQYF. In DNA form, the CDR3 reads TGCGCCAGCAGCCAAGATCTGTTCGGGGAGACCCAGTACTTC.

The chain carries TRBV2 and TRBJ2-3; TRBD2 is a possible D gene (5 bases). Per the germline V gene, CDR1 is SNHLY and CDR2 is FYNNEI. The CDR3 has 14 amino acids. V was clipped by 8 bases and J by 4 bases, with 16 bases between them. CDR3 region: CASLAEIGSDTQYF. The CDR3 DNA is TGTGCCAGCCTAGCTGAAATTGGGTCAGATACGCAGTATTTT.

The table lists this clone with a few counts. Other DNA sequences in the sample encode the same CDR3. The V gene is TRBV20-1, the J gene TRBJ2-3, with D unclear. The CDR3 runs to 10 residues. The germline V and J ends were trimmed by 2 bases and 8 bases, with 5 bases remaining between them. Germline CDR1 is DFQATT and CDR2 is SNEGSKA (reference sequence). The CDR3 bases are TGCAGTGCTAGATTAGCTACGCAGTATTTT. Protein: CSARLATQYF.

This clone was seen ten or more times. In nucleotides, the CDR3 is TGTGCCAGTAGTACCCCTAGCGGGGAGTCCTACGAGCAGTACTTC. Its translation: CASSTPSGESYEQYF. The V gene is TRBV19, the J gene TRBJ2-7; 9 bases are a match to TRBD2. The germline V gene encodes CDR1 LNHDA and CDR2 SQIVND (reference sequence). V lost 4 bases and J lost 1; bases outside the gene matches: 5. CDR3 length: 15 amino acids.

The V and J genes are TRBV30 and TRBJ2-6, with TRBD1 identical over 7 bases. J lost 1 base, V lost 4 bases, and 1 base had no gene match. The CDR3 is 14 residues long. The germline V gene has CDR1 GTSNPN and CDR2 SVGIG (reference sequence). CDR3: CAWTTGSGANVLTF. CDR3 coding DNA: TGTGCCTGGACGACAGGGTCTGGGGCCAACGTCCTGACTTTC. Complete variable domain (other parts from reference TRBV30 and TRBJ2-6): SQTIHQWPATLVQPVGSPLSLECTVEGTSNPNLYWYRQAAGRGLQLLFYSVGIGQISSEVPQNLSASRPQDRQFILSSKKLLLSDSGFYLCAWTTGSGANVLTFGAGSRLTVL.

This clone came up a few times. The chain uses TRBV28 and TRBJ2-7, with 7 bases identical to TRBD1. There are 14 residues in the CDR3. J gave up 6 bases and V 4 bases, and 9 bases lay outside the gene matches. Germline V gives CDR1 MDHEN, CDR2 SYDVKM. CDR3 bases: TGTGCCAGCAGTTCTGGGACAGCGAGGGGCGAGCAGTACGTC. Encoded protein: CASSSGTARGEQYV.

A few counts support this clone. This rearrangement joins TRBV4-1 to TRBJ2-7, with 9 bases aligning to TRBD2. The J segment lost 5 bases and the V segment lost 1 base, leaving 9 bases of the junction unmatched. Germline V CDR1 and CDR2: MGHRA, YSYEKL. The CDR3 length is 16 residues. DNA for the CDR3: TGCGCCAGCAGCCAAGTGGGCGGGGGGGCGAAGAACGAGCAGTACGTC. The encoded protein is CASSQVGGGAKNEQYV.

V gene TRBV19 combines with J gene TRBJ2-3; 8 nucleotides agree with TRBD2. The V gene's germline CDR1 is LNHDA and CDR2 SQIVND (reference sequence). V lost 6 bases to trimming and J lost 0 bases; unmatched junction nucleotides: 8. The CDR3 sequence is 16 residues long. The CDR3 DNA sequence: TGTGCCAGTAGCGGCGGGAGGCAGGGCAGCACAGATACGCAGTATTTT. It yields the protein CASSGGRQGSTDTQYF.

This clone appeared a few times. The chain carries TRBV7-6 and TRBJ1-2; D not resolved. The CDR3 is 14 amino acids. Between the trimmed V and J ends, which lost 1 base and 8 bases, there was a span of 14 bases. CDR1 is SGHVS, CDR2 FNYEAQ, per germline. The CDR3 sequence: CASSLGRQPEGYTF. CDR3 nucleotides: TGTGCCAGCAGCTTAGGACGGCAGCCGGAGGGCTACACCTTC.

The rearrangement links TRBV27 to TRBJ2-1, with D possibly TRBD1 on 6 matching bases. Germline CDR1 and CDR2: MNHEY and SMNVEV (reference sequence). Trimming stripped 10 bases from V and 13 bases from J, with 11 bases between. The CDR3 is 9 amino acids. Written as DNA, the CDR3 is TGTGCCACCAGGGGCCTCCAGTTCTTC. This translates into CATRGLQFF.

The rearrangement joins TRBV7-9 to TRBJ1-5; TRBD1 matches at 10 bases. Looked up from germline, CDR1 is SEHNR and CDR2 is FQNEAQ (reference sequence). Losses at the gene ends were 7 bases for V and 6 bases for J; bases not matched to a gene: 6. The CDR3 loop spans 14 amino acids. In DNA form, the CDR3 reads TGTGCCAGCACCTGGACAGGGGGGAGTCAGCCCCAGCATTTT. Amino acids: CASTWTGGSQPQHF. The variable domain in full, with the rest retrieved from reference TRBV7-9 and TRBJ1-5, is DTGVSQNPRHKITKRGQNVTFRCDPISEHNRLYWYRQTLGQGPEFLTYFQNEAQLEKSRLLSDRFSAERPKGSFSTLEIQRTEQGDSAMYLCASTWTGGSQPQHFGDGTRLSIL.

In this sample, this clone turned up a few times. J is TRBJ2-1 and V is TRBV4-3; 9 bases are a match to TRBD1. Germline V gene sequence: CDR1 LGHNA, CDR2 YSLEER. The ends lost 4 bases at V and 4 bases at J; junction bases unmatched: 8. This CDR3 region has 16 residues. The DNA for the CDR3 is TGCGCCAGCAGCCCGACAGGGGGTACAGGTTACAATGAGCAGTTCTTC. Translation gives CASSPTGGTGYNEQFF.

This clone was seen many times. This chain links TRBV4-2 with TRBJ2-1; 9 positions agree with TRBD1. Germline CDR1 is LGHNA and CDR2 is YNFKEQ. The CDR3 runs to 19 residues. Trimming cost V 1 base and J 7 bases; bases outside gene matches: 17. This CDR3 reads CASSQGPRTRQGGRNEQFF. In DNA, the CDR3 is TGTGCCAGCAGCCAAGGCCCTCGTACCCGACAGGGGGGAAGGAATGAGCAGTTCTTC.

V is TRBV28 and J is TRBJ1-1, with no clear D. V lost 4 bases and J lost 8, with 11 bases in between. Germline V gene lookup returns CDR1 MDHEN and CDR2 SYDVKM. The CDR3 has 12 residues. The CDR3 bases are TGTGCCAGCAGTTACGGGAATCCCGAAGCTTTCTTT. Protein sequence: CASSYGNPEAFF.

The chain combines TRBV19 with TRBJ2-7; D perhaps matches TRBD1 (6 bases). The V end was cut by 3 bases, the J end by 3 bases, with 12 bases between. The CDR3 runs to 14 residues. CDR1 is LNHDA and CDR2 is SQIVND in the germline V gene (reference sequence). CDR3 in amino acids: CASSMYGDNYEQYF. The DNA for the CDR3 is TGTGCCAGTAGTATGTACGGGGACAACTACGAGCAGTACTTC.

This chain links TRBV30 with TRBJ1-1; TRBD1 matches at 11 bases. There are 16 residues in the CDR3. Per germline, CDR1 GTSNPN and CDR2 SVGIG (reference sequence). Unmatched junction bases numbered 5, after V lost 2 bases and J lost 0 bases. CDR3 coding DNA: TGTGCCTGGAGTCCCAGGACAGGGGGCATGAACACTGAAGCTTTCTTT. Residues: CAWSPRTGGMNTEAFF.

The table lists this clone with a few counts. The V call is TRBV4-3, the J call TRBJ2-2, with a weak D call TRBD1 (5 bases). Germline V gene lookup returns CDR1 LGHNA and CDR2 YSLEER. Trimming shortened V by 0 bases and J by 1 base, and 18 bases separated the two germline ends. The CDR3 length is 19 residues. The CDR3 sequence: CASSQDVARGRVNTGELFF. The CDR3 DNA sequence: TGCGCCAGCAGCCAAGACGTGGCCCGAGGCAGGGTGAACACCGGGGAGCTGTTTTTT.

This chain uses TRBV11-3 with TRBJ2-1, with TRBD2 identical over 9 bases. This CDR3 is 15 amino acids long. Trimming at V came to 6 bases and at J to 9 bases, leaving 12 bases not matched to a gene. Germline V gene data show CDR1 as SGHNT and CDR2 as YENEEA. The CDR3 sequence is CASRLAGTSNREQFF. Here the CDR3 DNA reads TGTGCCAGCAGACTAGCAGGGACTAGCAATCGTGAGCAGTTCTTC.

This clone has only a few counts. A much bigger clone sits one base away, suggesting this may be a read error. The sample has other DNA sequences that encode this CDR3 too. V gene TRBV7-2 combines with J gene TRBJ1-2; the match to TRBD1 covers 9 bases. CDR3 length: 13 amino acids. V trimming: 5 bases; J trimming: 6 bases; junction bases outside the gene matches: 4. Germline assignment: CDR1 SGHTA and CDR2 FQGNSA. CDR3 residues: CASSRRTGDGYTF. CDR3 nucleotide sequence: TGTGCCAGCAGCCGACGGACAGGGGATGGCTACACCTTC.

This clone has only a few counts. The CDR3: CSVGGGFSEQYF. The CDR3 DNA follows: TGCAGCGTTGGAGGGGGTTTCTCCGAGCAGTACTTC. The rearrangement links TRBV29-1 to TRBJ2-7, with TRBD1 as a possible D gene (6 bases). The CDR3 is 12 residues long. The V end lost 4 bases, the J end lost 6 bases, and 13 bases lay between the germline ends. Germline CDR1 is SQVTM and CDR2 is ANQGSEA.

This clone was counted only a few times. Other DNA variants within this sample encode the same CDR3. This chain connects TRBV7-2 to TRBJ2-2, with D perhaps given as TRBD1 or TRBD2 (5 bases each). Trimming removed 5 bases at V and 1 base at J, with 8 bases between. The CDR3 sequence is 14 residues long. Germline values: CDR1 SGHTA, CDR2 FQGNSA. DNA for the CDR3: TGTGCCAGCAGCCGGGGACGGAACACCGGGGAGCTGTTTTTT. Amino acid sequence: CASSRGRNTGELFF.

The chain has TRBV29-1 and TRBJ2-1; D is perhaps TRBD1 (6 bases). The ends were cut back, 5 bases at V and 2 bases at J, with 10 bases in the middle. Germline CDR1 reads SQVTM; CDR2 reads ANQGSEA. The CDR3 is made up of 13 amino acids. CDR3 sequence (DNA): TGCAGCGTTCACAACAGGGCCTACAATGAGCAGTTCTTC. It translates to CSVHNRAYNEQFF.